The 28 T cell receptor beta chains below come from one sample, sequenced in a study of T cells after yellow fever vaccination. MiXCR was run by TCRdb on the 5' RACE reads, yielding one entry per CDR3 protein. The sample has about 630,000 distinct CDR3 sequences; approximately 13% are singletons. The source material was PBMCs, sampled on the day of the yellow fever booster vaccination. Every receptor here comes from a man under 40 who received the YFV17D yellow fever vaccine.

This clonotype was observed a handful of times. The genes are TRBV28 and TRBJ1-2, with a possible D match to TRBD1 (6 bases). Germline CDR1 is MDHEN and CDR2 is SYDVKM. This CDR3 region has 16 residues. The V and J ends lost 10 bases and 2 bases respectively, with 23 bases between them. This CDR3 is CATLRGVVQGNYGYTF. In DNA form, the CDR3 reads TGTGCCACCTTGAGGGGGGTAGTTCAAGGGAACTATGGCTACACCTTC.

V usage is TRBV7-2 and J usage is TRBJ2-1, with 12 bases identical to TRBD2. CDR1 and CDR2 (germline): SGHTA, FQGNSA. This CDR3 region has 15 residues. V was pared by 6 bases and J by 4 bases, with 4 bases of the junction left unmatched. This chain's CDR3 is CASSRTSGAYNEQFF. CDR3 bases: TGTGCCAGCAGTCGGACTAGCGGGGCTTACAATGAGCAGTTCTTC.

This clonotype appeared a few times. The V gene is TRBV12-3 or TRBV12-4, the J gene TRBJ1-1; weak D call: TRBD1 (5 bases). V dropped 6 bases and J dropped 5 bases, with 16 bases sitting between them. The CDR3 is 14 amino acids. CDR3 bases: TGTGCCAGCAGCTTTCATAGGGGTAAGACTGAAGCTTTCTTT. It is translated as CASSFHRGKTEAFF.

In this sample, this clonotype turned up a few times. This chain joins TRBV20-1 and TRBJ2-7, with 8 bases aligning to TRBD2. CDR1 and CDR2 from the germline V gene are DFQATT and SNEGSKA (reference sequence). The CDR3 runs to 13 residues. The CDR3 region has the DNA TGCGGGGTCCGGGGACTAGTCTCCTACGAGCAGTACTTC. Amino acid sequence: CGVRGLVSYEQYF.

The V and J genes are TRBV6-1 and TRBJ2-7; 13 bases map to TRBD2. With V trimmed by 5 bases and J by 4 bases, 11 bases remained unmatched. The CDR3 sequence is 17 residues long. CDR1 MNHNS and CDR2 SASEGT come from the germline V gene. CDR3 sequence reads: CASSPGLAGRGMYEQYF. The CDR3 nucleotides read TGTGCCAGCAGTCCGGGACTAGCGGGACGTGGCATGTACGAGCAGTACTTC.

The V gene is TRBV20-1, the J gene TRBJ2-7; 7 nucleotides match TRBD2. The CDR3 extends over 13 amino acids. In germline, CDR1 is DFQATT, CDR2 SNEGSKA (reference sequence). The trim removed 6 bases at V and 13 bases at J, leaving 18 bases unmatched. CDR3 amino acids: CSASPRGSGIIYF. The DNA of the CDR3 is TGCAGTGCGAGCCCCCGGGGGAGCGGGATAATTTACTTC.

This clonotype was detected a few times. V and J are TRBV4-3 and TRBJ2-7; 7 nucleotides match TRBD1. Germline V CDR1 and CDR2: LGHNA, YSLEER. The CDR3 spans 16 residues. J was trimmed by 4 bases and V by 0 bases; bases with no gene match: 9. In DNA, the CDR3 is TGCGCCAGCAGCCAAGATTCGACAGGGCGAGGATACGAGCAGTACTTC. As protein: CASSQDSTGRGYEQYF.

This clonotype appeared a few times. The J gene is TRBJ2-1, the V gene TRBV15, with 13 nucleotides matching TRBD2. The CDR3 totals 23 residues. Germline CDR1 reads LNHNV; CDR2 reads YYDKDF (reference sequence). With 3 bases clipped from V and 8 bases from J, the junction kept 28 bases outside the gene matches. In nucleotides, the CDR3 is TGTGCCACCAGCAGGGCCGATTGGGGGATGACAGTGCCCGGACTAGCGGGAGTCCATGAGCAGTTCTTC. Protein: CATSRADWGMTVPGLAGVHEQFF.

This clonotype was found many times. The J gene is TRBJ1-1, the V gene TRBV20-1, with D perhaps TRBD1 (6 bases). Per germline, CDR1 DFQATT and CDR2 SNEGSKA (reference sequence). V gave up 3 bases and J gave up 1 base, with 12 bases separating them. This CDR3 region has 14 residues. Here the CDR3 reads CSARRGGKNTEAFF. The DNA of the CDR3 is TGCAGTGCTAGGAGGGGGGGGAAGAACACTGAAGCTTTCTTT.

This clonotype was counted a few times. The genes are TRBV18 and TRBJ1-2, with unresolved D. The germline V gene encodes CDR1 KGHSH and CDR2 LQKENI. The CDR3 runs 13 residues. Trimming stripped 2 bases from V and 4 bases from J, with 8 bases between. CDR3 sequence: CASSPEGTYGYTF. Written as DNA, the CDR3 is TGTGCCAGCTCACCAGAGGGAACCTATGGCTACACCTTC.

The DNA for the CDR3 is TGCGCCAGCAGCCTCTCGGGGACAGAGAGTTACGAGCAGTACTTC. This encodes CASSLSGTESYEQYF. The genes are TRBV5-1 and TRBJ2-7; TRBD1 aligns across 7 bases. The germline V gene has CDR1 SGHRS and CDR2 YFSETQ. Trimming took 4 bases from V and 4 from J; bases not matched to a gene: 11. The CDR3 totals 15 residues.

This clonotype has only a few counts. The chain is built from TRBV7-2 and TRBJ2-5; 7 nucleotides align to TRBD2. The junction had 4 bases not matched to a gene; V was cut back by 3 bases and J by 0 bases. The CDR3 is 15 amino acids. Germline V lookup: CDR1 SGHTA, CDR2 FQGNSA. CDR3 amino acids: CASSFGLEYQETQYF. The CDR3 coding sequence is TGTGCCAGCAGCTTCGGACTAGAGTACCAAGAGACCCAGTACTTC. Full variable domain (rest looked up from reference TRBV7-2 and TRBJ2-5): GAGVSQSPSNKVTEKGKDVELRCDPISGHTALYWYRQSLGQGLEFLIYFQGNSAPDKSGLPSDRFSAERTGGSVSTLTIQRTQQEDSAVYLCASSFGLEYQETQYFGPGTRLLVL.

This clonotype appeared a few times. The rearrangement links TRBV20-1 to TRBJ2-5; D tentatively reads TRBD1 or TRBD2 (5 bases each). There are 12 residues in the CDR3. The germline V and J ends were trimmed by 5 bases and 4 bases, with 11 bases remaining between them. CDR1 is DFQATT and CDR2 is SNEGSKA in the germline V gene (reference sequence). CDR3 sequence reads: CSAGDGAETQYF. The CDR3 coding sequence is TGCAGTGCTGGGGACGGGGCAGAGACCCAGTACTTC.

The genes are TRBV6-6 and TRBJ2-7; a weak D match, TRBD2 (6 bases). CDR1 and CDR2 from the germline V gene are MNHNY and SVGAGI (reference sequence). The CDR3 totals 13 residues. CDR3 amino acids: CALAQESSYEQYF. CDR3 nucleotide sequence: TGTGCACTAGCACAAGAAAGCTCCTACGAGCAGTACTTC.

The chain uses TRBV2 and TRBJ2-7; 10 bases map to TRBD1. Trimming took 9 bases from V and 5 from J; bases not matched to a gene: 4. The CDR3 length is 12 residues. Germline V gene lookup returns CDR1 SNHLY and CDR2 FYNNEI. The CDR3 protein is CARTGGRNEQYF. The CDR3 DNA is TGTGCCAGGACAGGGGGCAGAAACGAGCAGTACTTC.

Only a few counts were recorded for this clonotype. The gene calls are TRBV28 and TRBJ1-2, with no clear D. Trimming stripped 2 bases from V and 4 bases from J, with 17 bases between. CDR3 length: 16 amino acids. In germline, CDR1 is MDHEN, CDR2 SYDVKM. This CDR3 is CASSLQGTGFVYGYTF. The CDR3 DNA reads as TGTGCCAGCAGTTTACAAGGCACCGGGTTTGTCTATGGCTACACCTTC.

This clonotype was seen at least ten times. V usage is TRBV7-2 and J usage is TRBJ1-2, with 10 positions matching TRBD1. The V gene end was trimmed by 5 bases and the J gene end by 4 bases; junction bases not matched to a gene: 7. Per the germline V gene, CDR1 is SGHTA and CDR2 is FQGNSA. CDR3 length: 15 amino acids. The CDR3 DNA sequence: TGTGCCAGCAGCCAAGACAGGGGGCTTAGCTATGGCTACACCTTC. Amino acids: CASSQDRGLSYGYTF. The full variable domain, completed using reference TRBV7-2 and TRBJ1-2, is GAGVSQSPSNKVTEKGKDVELRCDPISGHTALYWYRQSLGQGLEFLIYFQGNSAPDKSGLPSDRFSAERTGGSVSTLTIQRTQQEDSAVYLCASSQDRGLSYGYTFGSGTRLTVV.

Only a few counts were recorded for this clonotype. This chain joins TRBV5-4 and TRBJ1-5, with 8 bases that match TRBD1. Germline CDR1 SGHNT, CDR2 YYREEE (reference sequence). Trimming removed 3 bases from V and 6 bases from J; junction bases left unmatched: 2. The CDR3 length is 13 residues. CDR3 sequence reads: CASSSGGGQPQHF. The CDR3 DNA sequence: TGTGCCAGCAGCTCAGGGGGCGGTCAGCCCCAGCATTTT.

This clonotype was counted many times. This chain connects TRBV5-1 to TRBJ2-1, with D tentatively TRBD2 (6 bases). This CDR3 contains 17 residues. V was clipped by 0 bases and J by 0 bases, with 13 bases between them. Germline CDR1 and CDR2: SGHRS and YFSETQ. This CDR3 reads CASSLAPGLSSYNEQFF. The CDR3 nucleotides are TGCGCCAGCAGCTTGGCCCCGGGACTTAGCTCCTACAATGAGCAGTTCTTC.

J is TRBJ2-2 and V is TRBV29-1, with TRBD1 matching 9 bases. CDR1 and CDR2 (germline): SQVTM, ANQGSEA. Trimming at V came to 5 bases and at J to 6 bases, leaving 7 bases not matched to a gene. The CDR3 has 14 residues. The CDR3 loop reads CSVFRDRASGELFF. The CDR3 nucleotides are TGCAGCGTTTTCCGGGACAGGGCCTCCGGGGAGCTGTTTTTT.

In its sample, this clonotype was seen a few times. The CDR3 region has the DNA TGTGCCAGCAGCTTTGGCGGGGGGTACCAAGAGACCCAGTACTTC. This codes for CASSFGGGYQETQYF. This chain joins TRBV5-5 and TRBJ2-5, with 8 bases aligning to TRBD2. Per germline, CDR1 SGHKS and CDR2 YYEKEE (reference sequence). This CDR3 is built from 15 residues. V lost 2 bases, J lost 0 bases, and 3 bases stayed unmatched.

With regard to this clonotype: One junction end does not reproduce the germline sequence, and a read error may be involved. This chain joins TRBV11-2 and TRBJ2-7; TRBD1 might be the D (6 bases). Germline CDR1 and CDR2: SGHAT and FQNNGV. CDR3 length: 15 amino acids. In DNA form, the CDR3 reads TGTACCAGCAGCGGAGTAGGATTAGGGGGCTACGAGCAGTACTTC. Amino acids: CTSSGVGLGGYEQYF.

The V call is TRBV7-2, the J call TRBJ2-1; TRBD2 matches 14 bases. J was trimmed by 9 bases and V by 5 bases; bases with no gene match: 12. Germline CDR1 and CDR2: SGHTA and FQGNSA. CDR3 length: 17 amino acids. The CDR3 sequence: CASSPLRLAGGDREQFF. Here the CDR3 DNA reads TGTGCCAGCAGCCCCCTGAGACTAGCGGGAGGGGATCGTGAGCAGTTCTTC.

V usage is TRBV5-1 and J usage is TRBJ2-3; 11 bases match TRBD2. The CDR3 totals 15 residues. Germline V gives CDR1 SGHRS, CDR2 YFSETQ. V was clipped by 7 bases and J by 5 bases; unmatched bases: 9. Written as DNA, the CDR3 is TGCGCCAGCGGGATGGGACTAGCGGCTGGAGATACGCAGTATTTT. This translates into CASGMGLAAGDTQYF.

For this clonotype: This may come from a read error, since a much larger clone is one base off. Given the absence of the conserved phenylalanine or tryptophan at the CDR3 end, a read error is likely. The chain uses TRBV5-1 and TRBJ2-3; D tentatively fits TRBD1 or TRBD2 (5 bases each). Between the trimmed V and J ends, which lost 4 bases and 3 bases, there was a span of 15 bases. Per germline, CDR1 SGHRS and CDR2 YFSETQ. CDR3 length: 15 residues. This chain's CDR3 is CASSLQGPRTDTQYL. The CDR3 DNA is TGCGCCAGCAGCCTCCAGGGACCGAGAACAGATACGCAGTATTTG.

The V call is TRBV5-6, the J call TRBJ2-7, with D perhaps matching TRBD1 (6 bases). The germline gives CDR1 SGHDT, CDR2 YYEEEE. Trimming took off 4 bases at V and 7 bases at J, with 12 bases between the two ends. The CDR3 loop spans 12 amino acids. This CDR3 reads CASSADSREQYF. In nucleotides, the CDR3 is TGTGCCAGCAGCGCGGACAGTCGGGAGCAGTACTTC.

This clonotype was detected many times. V and J are TRBV7-9 and TRBJ2-5, with 7 bases matching TRBD1. Germline V gene data show CDR1 as SEHNR and CDR2 as FQNEAQ (reference sequence). The CDR3 is 14 residues long. The trim removed 5 bases at V and 6 bases at J, leaving 9 bases unmatched. DNA of the CDR3: TGTGCCAGCAGCGTAACGTCACAGGGGAAGACCCAGTACTTC. Its translation: CASSVTSQGKTQYF.

The chain carries TRBV24-1 and TRBJ2-5; D may be TRBD1 or TRBD2 (6 bases each). Germline assignment: CDR1 KGHDR and CDR2 SFDVKD. Trimming pared 4 bases from V and 4 bases from J, leaving 12 bases between. The CDR3 is 14 amino acids. The CDR3 nucleotides are TGTGCCACCAGTGAGCCTCGGGGGCCAGAGACCCAGTACTTC. It is translated as CATSEPRGPETQYF.